These T cell receptor beta chains were read from a single sample in a study of OX40 agonist ivuxolimab in advanced cancers. Sequencing used immunoSEQ multiplex PCR; TCRdb keeps in-frame clones, though not all of them. The sample has some 60,000 clones; approximately 90% are singletons. The sequencing used CD4+ or CD8+ T cells sorted from blood, collected in a trial of the OX40 agonist ivuxolimab. The source of these receptors is an adult with an advanced solid tumor such as melanoma, head and neck, liver or kidney cancer. Both conserved end residues are part of each CDR3. D genes are given only for firm matches. Clone sizes are given selectively: once, few, many, or a class where the clone is expanded.

clone size | J gene | D gene | V gene | CDR3 DNA | CDR3 protein
. | TRBJ1-1 | . | TRBV6-1 | TGTGCCAGCACGGTGAGCACTGAAGCTTTCTTT | CASTVSTEAFF
. | TRBJ1-5 | . | TRBV4-2 | TGTGCCAGCAGCCAAGAGGGAGGGGCTAGTCAGCCCCAGCATTTT | CASSQEGGASQPQHF
. | TRBJ1-6 | . | TRBV25-1 | TGTGCCAGCCCCGGTACGGAGGGTTCACCCCTCCACTTT | CASPGTEGSPLHF
. | TRBJ2-7 | TRBD1 | TRBV15 | TGTGCCACCAGCACCGGGGAGACAGGGACCTACGAGCAGTACTTC | CATSTGETGTYEQYF
. | TRBJ1-2 | TRBD1 | TRBV7-9 | TGTGCCAGCAGCCAGGGGGTCGATGGCTACACCTTC | CASSQGVDGYTF
. | TRBJ2-3 | . | TRBV5-5 | TGTGCCAGCAGCTTGACAGATATCACAGATACGCAGTATTTT | CASSLTDITDTQYF
. | TRBJ1-2 | . | TRBV11-2 | TGTGCCAGCAGCTCCGACGGTCCCTCACACACCTTC | CASSSDGPSHTF
. | TRBJ2-1 | . | TRBV5-6 | TGTGCCAGCAGCCCTCTGGTCACTAGCCGCTCCTACAATGAGCAGTTCTTC | CASSPLVTSRSYNEQFF
. | TRBJ1-6 | TRBD1 | TRBV19 | TGTGCCAGTATCAATCCGGGACAGAGGAATTCACCCCTCCACTTT | CASINPGQRNSPLHF
few | TRBJ1-6 | . | TRBV7-9 | TGTGCCAGCAGCTTAGGAGAAGGGACCCCTCCACCCCTCCACTTT | CASSLGEGTPPPLHF
. | TRBJ1-3 | . | TRBV7-8 | TGTGCCAGCAGCTCGTTTACAGGAGCCTCTGGAAACACCATATATTTT | CASSSFTGASGNTIYF
. | TRBJ2-7 | . | TRBV10-2 | TGCGCCAGCAGTGAGGCCGAGCAGTACTTC | CASSEAEQYF
. | TRBJ1-2 | . | TRBV21-1 | TGTGCCAGCAGCAAAGACCCCGTCAGGCCGCTGCGCTACACCTTC | CASSKDPVRPLRYTF
. | TRBJ1-2 | . | TRBV6-5 | TGTGCCAGCAGTTATTTGCTAAGCGGGGGGGGCTACACCTTC | CASSYLLSGGGYTF
. | TRBJ2-1 | TRBD1 | TRBV15 | TGTGCCACCAGCAGAACCAGGGGGTACGACAATGAGCAGTTCTTC | CATSRTRGYDNEQFF
. | TRBJ1-3 | TRBD1 | TRBV11-2 | TGTGCCAGCAGCCACGACCGGGGACAGGGGAGAAACACCATATATTTT | CASSHDRGQGRNTIYF
. | TRBJ2-7 | . | TRBV21-1 | TGTGCCAGCAGCTGCACTCGGGGAGACTACGAGCAGTACTTC | CASSCTRGDYEQYF
. | TRBJ2-1 | . | TRBV20-1 | TGCAGTGCTCAGATTATTGGTGAGCAGTTCTTC | CSAQIIGEQFF
. | TRBJ1-5 | . | TRBV6-6 | TGTGCCAGCAGTTACTCGGGGGGTTTGGGCAATCAGCCCCAGCATTTT | CASSYSGGLGNQPQHF
. | TRBJ1-1 | . | TRBV19 | TGTGCCAGTAGTATCAGGGATCTGAACACTGAAGCTTTCTTT | CASSIRDLNTEAFF
. | TRBJ1-2 | . | TRBV7-9 | TGTGCCAGCAGCTCTCCTTCCCGGGGCGGCTATGGCTACACCTTC | CASSSPSRGGYGYTF
. | TRBJ1-2 | . | TRBV29-1 | TGCAGCGTTGAAGATCGTTCCGGGTACGGCTACACCTTC | CSVEDRSGYGYTF
. | TRBJ1-5 | . | TRBV12-5 | TGTGCTAGTGCGTCCGGACTGGGGAGCAATCAGCCCCAGCATTTT | CASASGLGSNQPQHF
. | TRBJ2-1 | . | TRBV2 | TGTGCCAGCAGGGACACAGACTACAATGAGCAGTTCTTC | CASRDTDYNEQFF
. | TRBJ2-1 | . | TRBV7-8 | TGTGCCAGCAGCTTAGCGTCACTAGGAGTTTACAATGAGCAGTTCTTC | CASSLASLGVYNEQFF
. | TRBJ2-1 | TRBD2 | TRBV9 | TGTGCCAGCAGCGTAGGGCGGGGGAGCTCCTACAATGAGCAGTTCTTC | CASSVGRGSSYNEQFF
. | TRBJ2-2 | . | TRBV6-5 | TGTGCCAGCGCGAAATGGGTCGGCACCGGGGAGCTGTTTTTT | CASAKWVGTGELFF
. | TRBJ2-5 | TRBD2 | TRBV9 | TGTGCCAGCAGCGTAGGGACTAGCGGTTGGGAGACCCAGTACTTC | CASSVGTSGWETQYF
. | TRBJ1-1 | TRBD1 | TRBV5-1 | TGCGCCAGCAGGATGGGACAGGGGAGCACTGAAGCTTTCTTT | CASRMGQGSTEAFF
once | TRBJ1-5 | TRBD1 | TRBV6-5 | TGTGCCAGTAGGGACAGCCTCAATCAGCCCCAGCATTTT | CASRDSLNQPQHF
. | TRBJ1-1 | . | TRBV27 | TGTGCCAGCAAAGTAGGGAGCATGAACACTGAAGCTTTCTTT | CASKVGSMNTEAFF
. | TRBJ2-3 | . | TRBV10-1 | TGCGCCAGCAGTGAGTCGTACGGGCCCAGGGATACGCAGTATTTT | CASSESYGPRDTQYF
. | TRBJ1-5 | . | TRBV2 | TGTGCCAGCAGTGAACCGGATTATAGCAATCAGCCCCAGCATTTT | CASSEPDYSNQPQHF
once | TRBJ2-1 | TRBD2 | TRBV7-9 | TGTGCCAGCAGCACCCGACTAGCGGGGGGGAGATACAATGAGCAGTTCTTC | CASSTRLAGGRYNEQFF
. | TRBJ1-1 | TRBD1 | TRBV5-6 | TGTGCCTCAGGGACAGGGCTGGACACTGAAGCTTTCTTT | CASGTGLDTEAFF
. | TRBJ2-1 | . | TRBV19 | TGTGCCACCCAAATGGATTACAATGAGCAGTTCTTC | CATQMDYNEQFF
. | TRBJ2-7 | TRBD1 | TRBV11-2 | TGTGCCAGCAGCTTAGTACCGGGACAGGCGCGGGACGAGCAGTACTTC | CASSLVPGQARDEQYF
once | TRBJ2-7 | TRBD1 | TRBV5-4 | TGTGCCAGCAGCTTCCGGGACAGGGGCTCCTACGAGCAGTACTTC | CASSFRDRGSYEQYF
once | TRBJ1-4 | . | TRBV2 | TGTGCCAGCATAGGGGGTAATGAAAAACTGTTTTTT | CASIGGNEKLFF
. | TRBJ1-3 | . | TRBV10-3 | TGTGCCATCAGTGACCCTGGAGGACACCGGGCTGGAAACACCATATATTTT | CAISDPGGHRAGNTIYF
few | TRBJ1-2 | . | TRBV11-2 | TGTGCCAGCAGCTTATCAGGGGACTATGGCTACACCTTC | CASSLSGDYGYTF
few | TRBJ1-3 | TRBD1 | TRBV15 | TGTGCCACCAGCAGACCGGACAGGGCTGGAAACACCATATATTTT | CATSRPDRAGNTIYF
. | TRBJ1-1 | . | TRBV28 | TGTGCCAGCAGTGACGGGGTGTTGACTGAAGCTTTCTTT | CASSDGVLTEAFF
. | TRBJ2-1 | . | TRBV10-3 | TGTGCCACCCTTTACAGTCCAATTGGGGACAATGAGCAGTTCTTC | CATLYSPIGDNEQFF
. | TRBJ2-7 | . | TRBV27 | TGTGCCAGCAGTTTGTCTGGGACTTTGGACGAGCAGTACTTC | CASSLSGTLDEQYF
. | TRBJ1-2 | . | TRBV11-2 | TGTGCCAGCAGCTTAGGCGACGGCTACACCTTC | CASSLGDGYTF
. | TRBJ2-1 | TRBD2 | TRBV29-1 | TGCAGCGTTGAAGAAGGACTAGGTTCAAATGAGCAGTTCTTC | CSVEEGLGSNEQFF
once | TRBJ1-2 | . | TRBV6-1 | TGTGCCAGCAGAGCCCCCGGGACACATAACTATGGCTACACCTTC | CASRAPGTHNYGYTF
. | TRBJ1-2 | . | TRBV11-2 | TGTGCCAGCAGCCTAGAAGACAGGTCTCTCTATGGCTACACCTTC | CASSLEDRSLYGYTF
. | TRBJ2-7 | . | TRBV27 | TGTGCCAGCAGTCATAACTACGAGCAGTACTTC | CASSHNYEQYF
. | TRBJ2-5 | . | TRBV19 | TGTGCCAGTAGTATCTCCATTGAAGAGACCCAGTACTTC | CASSISIEETQYF
. | TRBJ2-7 | . | TRBV19 | TGTGCCAGTAGTATAGTCCCGGGAGCCTACGAGCAGTACTTC | CASSIVPGAYEQYF
. | TRBJ1-1 | . | TRBV7-6 | TGTGCCAGCAGCTTAGCTCTGGTGAACACTGAAGCTTTCTTT | CASSLALVNTEAFF
. | TRBJ2-2 | TRBD2 | TRBV7-9 | TGTGCCAGCAGCTCTCCTGGACTAGCGGGCCTCGGGGAGCTGTTTTTT | CASSSPGLAGLGELFF
. | TRBJ1-5 | . | TRBV4-1 | TGCGCCAGCAGCCAAGAGTCAGGGTCGAATCAGCCCCAGCATTTT | CASSQESGSNQPQHF